This TCR beta chain was captured by sequencing in a study of blood T cell repertoires in COVID-19. Clones were read by immunoSEQ multiplex PCR, and TCRdb kept only the in-frame ones, dropping some. The sample shows about 99,000 clones, roughly 87% of them seen only once. J was trimmed by 9 bases and V by 4 bases; bases with no gene match: 12. Germline CDR1 SEHNR, CDR2 FQNEAQ (reference sequence). The CDR3 contains 15 residues. The chain links TRBV7-9 to TRBJ1-1, with 9 bases that match TRBD1. Source material: peripheral blood. The source of this sequence is a human donor in a cohort sampled during active COVID-19. In DNA form, the CDR3 reads TGTGCCAGCAGCTCTCCCGGGACAGGGACGATACAAGCTTTCTTT. It is translated as CASSSPGTGTIQAFF.